This TCR beta chain was sequenced in a study of shared clonotypes between healthy human individuals. Study-wide background: A couple of female and three male donors aged 18 to 49 were enrolled. Findings and limits, study-wide: Among non-shared clonotypes, generation probabilities were lower than among those shared by all four donors.

Per sorted-subset replicate PCR, input was approximately 0.2 ug DNA, representing roughly 29,000 T cell genomes. Assay used: immunoSEQ multiplex PCR; TCRdb lists only in-frame clones, some missing. This table holds 740,000 or so clones, about three quarters found once. Germline CDR1 is SGHRS and CDR2 is YFSETQ. This CDR3 comprises 18 residues. The ends lost 1 base at V and 5 bases at J; junction bases unmatched: 16. This clone was observed at least ten times. The target antigen is unknown. V gene TRBV5-1 combines with J gene TRBJ2-5, with TRBD1 matching 8 bases. Specimen: memory CD4+ T cells sorted from blood. Subset: CD45RA-negative fraction. This receptor was obtained from a woman in her thirties in good health. This chain's CDR3 is CASSLIPGGPRQMETQYF. CDR3 coding DNA: TGCGCCAGCAGCTTGATCCCAGGGGGCCCTAGACAAATGGAGACCCAGTACTTC. The full variable domain, completed using reference TRBV5-1 and TRBJ2-5, is KAGVTQTPRYLIKTRGQQVTLSCSPISGHRSVSWYQQTPGQGLQFLFEYFSETQRNKGNFPGRFSGRQFSNSRSEMNVSTLELGDSALYLCASSLIPGGPRQMETQYFGPGTRLLVL.